Listed below are T cell receptor beta chains from one sample, sequenced in a study of cytomegalovirus exposure and HLA in healthy donors. Only in-frame clones appear in the TCRdb table, and some are missing; sequencing was by immunoSEQ multiplex PCR. The sample holds about 150,000 clones; roughly 77% are singletons and the top ten take roughly 3.6%. The source material was PBMCs. The source is a human donor in good health. CDR3s include the opening cysteine and the closing phenylalanine or tryptophan. D genes are given only for firm matches. Expanded clones get a size class; other rows say once, few or many, or leave the size out.

D | J | V | size | CDR3 | DNA
NA | TRBJ2-2 | TRBV30 | few | CAWSTWRGFSGELFF | TGTGCCTGGAGTACGTGGCGGGGTTTTTCCGGGGAGCTGTTTTTT
NA | TRBJ2-6 | TRBV19 | NA | CASSRQAGANVLTF | TGTGCCAGTAGTAGGCAAGCTGGGGCCAACGTCCTGACTTTC
NA | TRBJ1-1 | TRBV28 | few | CASSPHQNMNTEAFF | TGTGCCAGCAGCCCTCACCAAAACATGAACACTGAAGCTTTCTTT
NA | TRBJ2-5 | TRBV30 | NA | CAWSWSGETQYF | TGTGCCTGGAGCTGGTCCGGAGAGACCCAGTACTTC
NA | TRBJ1-1 | TRBV5-1 | NA | CASSTRGSTEAFF | TGCGCCAGCAGCACTAGGGGGAGCACTGAAGCTTTCTTT
NA | TRBJ2-3 | TRBV5-1 | NA | CASSLGGLGVSTDTQYF | TGCGCCAGCAGCTTGGGAGGGTTGGGTGTGAGCACAGATACGCAGTATTTT
NA | TRBJ1-5 | TRBV4-3 | few | CASSQAAHSNQPQHF | TGCGCCAGCAGCCAAGCCGCGCATAGCAATCAGCCCCAGCATTTT
TRBD2 | TRBJ2-7 | TRBV15 | NA | CATSSGGGTSSYEQYF | TGTGCCACCAGCTCCGGGGGTGGGACTAGCAGCTACGAGCAGTACTTC
NA | TRBJ2-3 | TRBV5-1 | NA | CATRLGTSSDTQYF | TGCGCCACCCGCTTAGGAACTAGCAGTGATACGCAGTATTTT
NA | TRBJ1-1 | TRBV6-5 | NA | CASSFQGLNTEAFF | TGTGCCAGCAGTTTCCAGGGGCTGAACACTGAAGCTTTCTTT
TRBD1 | TRBJ2-2 | TRBV25-1 | NA | CASSETGRPGELFF | TGTGCCAGCAGTGAGACAGGGCGGCCCGGGGAGCTGTTTTTT
NA | TRBJ2-1 | TRBV7-3 | NA | CASSTTGTPYNEQFF | TGTGCCAGCAGCACAACCGGGACACCCTACAATGAGCAGTTCTTC
NA | TRBJ2-2 | TRBV4-1 | NA | CASSQGIAANTGELFF | TGCGCCAGCAGCCAAGGGATAGCGGCGAACACCGGGGAGCTGTTTTTT
TRBD2 | TRBJ2-3 | TRBV11-3 | NA | CASSLGGSGPDTQYF | TGTGCCAGCAGCCTCGGCGGGAGCGGCCCAGATACGCAGTATTTT
NA | TRBJ2-1 | TRBV4-1 | NA | CASSQVLNNEQFF | TGCGCCAGCAGCCAAGTACTAAACAATGAGCAGTTCTTC
NA | TRBJ2-6 | TRBV10-3 | NA | CAIPTGDFSGANVLTF | TGTGCCATCCCGACAGGCGACTTCTCTGGGGCCAACGTCCTGACTTTC
TRBD1 | TRBJ2-7 | TRBV5-1 | NA | CASGTGAYEQYF | TGCGCCAGCGGGACAGGGGCCTACGAGCAGTACTTC
NA | TRBJ2-3 | TRBV14 | NA | CASSQDRLAPYTDTQYF | TGTGCCAGCAGCCAAGATCGTTTAGCGCCTTACACAGATACGCAGTATTTT
NA | TRBJ1-1 | TRBV6-4 | NA | CASSDTGNTEAFF | TGTGCCAGCAGTGACACCGGGAACACTGAAGCTTTCTTT
NA | TRBJ1-2 | TRBV28 | NA | CASSFGGANYGYPF | TGTGCCAGCAGTTTCGGGGGAGCTAACTATGGCTACCCCTTC
NA | TRBJ1-1 | TRBV4-2 | few | CASSPLGRNTEAFF | TGTGCCAGCAGCCCCTTGGGGAGGAACACTGAAGCTTTCTTT
NA | TRBJ1-3 | TRBV7-2 | NA | CASSPRGGAGNTIYF | TGTGCCAGCAGCCCCCGCGGAGGGGCTGGAAACACCATATATTTT
NA | TRBJ2-5 | TRBV21-1 | NA | CASQLPVRAQETQYF | TGTGCCAGCCAATTGCCCGTCAGGGCTCAAGAGACCCAGTACTTC
TRBD2 | TRBJ2-1 | TRBV7-6 | once | CASSLSLAGNEQFF | TGTGCCAGCAGCTTATCGCTAGCGGGCAATGAGCAGTTCTTC
NA | TRBJ1-1 | TRBV11-2 | NA | CASSKQGVVFLDKAFF | TGTGCCAGCAGCAAGCAGGGTGTAGTTTTCCTAGACAAAGCTTTCTTT
TRBD1 | TRBJ1-2 | TRBV19 | NA | CATLQTGGSGYTF | TGTGCCACCCTACAGACAGGGGGAAGCGGCTACACCTTC
NA | TRBJ1-5 | TRBV18 | NA | CASSPVGVSNQPQHF | TGTGCCAGCTCACCAGTAGGGGTTAGCAATCAGCCCCAGCATTTT
NA | TRBJ1-4 | TRBV7-9 | NA | CASSLARGNEKLFF | TGTGCCAGCAGCTTAGCGCGCGGTAATGAAAAACTGTTTTTT
NA | TRBJ2-5 | TRBV27 | NA | CASAWGLGETQYF | TGTGCCAGCGCTTGGGGGCTTGGAGAGACCCAGTACTTC
TRBD1 | TRBJ2-1 | TRBV9 | NA | CASSPGQGVDEQFF | TGTGCCAGCAGCCCGGGACAGGGGGTCGATGAGCAGTTCTTC
NA | TRBJ2-1 | TRBV6-4 | few | CASSSAVGGNEQFF | TGTGCCAGCAGTTCCGCGGTCGGCGGGAATGAGCAGTTCTTC
TRBD2 | TRBJ2-5 | TRBV10-2 | NA | CASSEAAGETQYF | TGCGCCAGCAGTGAGGCAGCGGGGGAGACCCAGTACTTC
NA | TRBJ2-3 | TRBV6-1 | NA | CASRTRITDTQYF | TGTGCCAGCAGGACTAGAATCACAGATACGCAGTATTTT